Presented here are 23 T cell receptor beta chains from one specimen sequenced in a study of shared clonotypes between healthy human individuals. Here immunoSEQ multiplex PCR was the method, and the copy in TCRdb shows in-frame clones only, minus some. This table holds over a million clones, around 97% found once. The source material was naive CD4+ T cells sorted from blood. Subset: CD45RA+ positively selected. The origin of the receptors is a man younger than 40 in good health.

The V gene is TRBV6-5, the J gene TRBJ2-5, with D unclear. From germline, CDR1 is MNHEY and CDR2 SVGAGI. The length of the CDR3 is 13 residues. V dropped 6 bases and J dropped 1 base, with 9 bases sitting between them. The CDR3 nucleotides are TGTGCCAGCAGGAACTCAGGCCAAGAGACCCAGTACTTC. Translated: CASRNSGQETQYF.

The genes are TRBV5-1 and TRBJ1-4; TRBD1 might be the D (6 bases). Germline loops: CDR1 SGHRS, CDR2 YFSETQ. Trimming removed 4 bases from V and 4 bases from J, with 14 bases in between. This CDR3 comprises 15 residues. The CDR3, as DNA: TGCGCCAGCAGCCTGAGGACAGACGTTAATGAAAAACTGTTTTTT. As protein: CASSLRTDVNEKLFF.

V is TRBV7-9 and J is TRBJ2-6, with 8 positions matching TRBD2. Germline assignment: CDR1 SEHNR and CDR2 FQNEAQ (reference sequence). Trimming removed 5 bases from V and 1 base from J; junction bases left unmatched: 13. The CDR3 runs 19 residues. The chain's CDR3 is CASSPSGLAGGSGANVLTF. The CDR3 DNA follows: TGTGCCAGCAGCCCTAGCGGGCTAGCGGGTGGGTCTGGGGCCAACGTCCTGACTTTC. Looking up the rest from reference TRBV7-9 and TRBJ2-6 gives the full variable domain: DTGVSQNPRHKITKRGQNVTFRCDPISEHNRLYWYRQTLGQGPEFLTYFQNEAQLEKSRLLSDRFSAERPKGSFSTLEIQRTEQGDSAMYLCASSPSGLAGGSGANVLTFGAGSRLTVL.

The CDR3 spells CASSFTIGGRRRDTQYF. The CDR3 nucleotides are TGTGCCAGCAGCTTCACAATAGGCGGGAGAAGGAGGGATACGCAGTATTTT. The chain is built from TRBV11-1 and TRBJ2-3, with 7 nucleotides matching TRBD2. Germline V gene data show CDR1 as SGHAT and CDR2 as FQDESV (reference sequence). The CDR3 contains 17 residues. V trimming: 3 bases; J trimming: 6 bases; junction bases outside the gene matches: 15.

The chain uses TRBV29-1 and TRBJ2-1; D remains unclear. V was cut by 6 bases and J by 6 bases, with 12 bases left in between. Germline CDR1 and CDR2: SQVTM and ANQGSEA. The CDR3 sequence is 12 residues long. CDR3 DNA: TGCAGCGTCATCGACCGAGTCAATGAGCAGTTCTTC. Amino acids: CSVIDRVNEQFF.

The chain is built from TRBV6-6 and TRBJ2-2, with 7 bases aligning to TRBD1. The CDR3 contains 15 residues. Germline loops: CDR1 MNHNY, CDR2 SVGAGI (reference sequence). With V trimmed by 10 bases and J by 1 base, 9 bases remained unmatched. CDR3 protein: CATWTGPLNTGELFF. CDR3 nucleotide sequence: TGTGCCACCTGGACAGGTCCCCTGAACACCGGGGAGCTGTTTTTT.

J is TRBJ2-2 and V is TRBV5-1; D is possibly TRBD1 (6 bases). V gave up 3 bases and J gave up 2 bases, with 11 bases separating them. CDR3 length: 15 residues. Germline CDR1 is SGHRS and CDR2 is YFSETQ. CDR3 nucleotides: TGCGCCAGCAGCTCTGGACAGTTCAACACCGGGGAGCTGTTTTTT. Amino acid sequence: CASSSGQFNTGELFF.

The chain carries TRBV27 and TRBJ1-2; 7 nucleotides match TRBD1. The junction had 5 bases not matched to a gene; V was cut back by 1 base and J by 3 bases. Germline-derived CDR1 and CDR2 are MNHEY and SMNVEV (reference sequence). CDR3 length: 15 residues. CDR3 coding DNA: TGTGCCAGCAGTTTATGGGGACAGAGCGACTATGGCTACACCTTC. Residues: CASSLWGQSDYGYTF.

The chain couples TRBV5-4 to TRBJ2-1, with D unclear. Per the germline V gene, CDR1 is SGHNT and CDR2 is YYREEE (reference sequence). The CDR3 sequence is 15 residues long. Between the trimmed V and J ends, which lost 3 bases and 7 bases, there was a span of 17 bases. For the CDR3, the DNA is TGTGCCAGCAGCTACGGAGCCCCCACTACGAATGAGCAGTTCTTC. Protein sequence: CASSYGAPTTNEQFF. The full variable domain, completed using reference TRBV5-4 and TRBJ2-1, is ETGVTQSPTHLIKTRGQQVTLRCSSQSGHNTVSWYQQALGQGPQFIFQYYREEENGRGNFPPRFSGLQFPNYSSELNVNALELDDSALYLCASSYGAPTTNEQFFGPGTRLTVL.

The chain combines TRBV11-2 with TRBJ2-1; 14 bases align to TRBD2. Trimming cost V 5 bases and J 7 bases; bases outside gene matches: 10. Germline loops: CDR1 SGHAT, CDR2 FQNNGV. The length of the CDR3 is 17 residues. For the CDR3, the DNA is TGTGCCAGCAGCGAGACTAGCGGGAGGGCCCAGGTTAATGAGCAGTTCTTC. It is translated as CASSETSGRAQVNEQFF.

J is TRBJ1-2 and V is TRBV14; D unresolved. The germline V and J ends were trimmed by 1 base and 4 bases, with 10 bases remaining between them. This CDR3 has 14 amino acids. Looked up from germline, CDR1 is SGHDN and CDR2 is FVKESK. The CDR3 nucleotides read TGTGCCAGCAGCCAAGCTCGGATTACCTATGGCTACACCTTC. It yields the protein CASSQARITYGYTF.

The rearrangement links TRBV5-8 to TRBJ2-3; TRBD2 agrees at 10 bases. Germline assignment: CDR1 SGHTS and CDR2 YDEGEE. The junction had 5 bases not matched to a gene; V was cut back by 2 bases and J by 2 bases. This CDR3 has 16 residues. CDR3: CASSLGLAGDTDTQYF. CDR3 bases: TGTGCCAGCAGCTTAGGTCTAGCGGGGGACACAGATACGCAGTATTTT.

The chain is built from TRBV30 and TRBJ1-2; possibly TRBD1 for D (5 bases). Between the trimmed V and J ends, which lost 3 bases and 5 bases, there was a span of 13 bases. Germline CDR1 and CDR2: GTSNPN and SVGIG (reference sequence). This CDR3 contains 13 residues. The CDR3 loop is CAWRGPQLYGYTF. The CDR3 nucleotides read TGTGCCTGGAGGGGACCGCAACTATATGGCTACACCTTC.

The rearrangement uses TRBV28 and TRBJ2-3; D unclear. This CDR3 is 13 amino acids long. Germline V gene sequence: CDR1 MDHEN, CDR2 SYDVKM. V was trimmed by 5 bases and J by 2 bases, leaving 8 bases between them. CDR3 coding DNA: TGTGCCAGCAGTGCCTCGTACACAGATACGCAGTATTTT. It translates to CASSASYTDTQYF.

This chain joins TRBV5-1 and TRBJ2-4; TRBD1 or TRBD2 may be the D gene (5 bases each). The V and J ends lost 1 base and 6 bases respectively, with 17 bases between them. CDR1 and CDR2 from the germline V gene are SGHRS and YFSETQ. This CDR3 has 16 amino acids. In nucleotides, the CDR3 is TGCGCCAGCAGCTTGTTGGCGCAGGGAGAAATAAACATTCAGTACTTC. Its protein is CASSLLAQGEINIQYF.

The gene calls are TRBV10-3 and TRBJ2-3; TRBD2 matches 7 bases. V shed 8 bases, J shed 0 bases, and the junction held 5 bases outside the gene matches. Germline V gene data show CDR1 as ENHRY and CDR2 as SYGVKD. The CDR3 loop spans 14 amino acids. CDR3 DNA sequence: TGTGCCATCGGGGGGGAAACTAGCACAGATACGCAGTATTTT. Residues: CAIGGETSTDTQYF.

On this clone: The identical CDR3 is also encoded by other nucleotide sequences in the sample. The V gene is TRBV11-2, the J gene TRBJ2-7; D remains unclear. The CDR3 has 13 amino acids. The germline V gene encodes CDR1 SGHAT and CDR2 FQNNGV. Trimming cost V 0 bases and J 0 bases, with 3 bases left between them. CDR3 DNA sequence: TGTGCCAGCAGCTTAGAGTTCTCCTACGAGCAGTACTTC. Translating it yields CASSLEFSYEQYF.

This chain joins TRBV5-6 and TRBJ1-5; no clear D gene. The CDR3 totals 16 residues. The germline V gene has CDR1 SGHDT and CDR2 YYEEEE. V was clipped by 2 bases and J by 2 bases, with 14 bases between them. Here the CDR3 DNA reads TGTGCCAGCAGCTTAGGTCAGGTCGTGGGCAATCAGCCCCAGCATTTT. Protein product: CASSLGQVVGNQPQHF.

This chain joins TRBV5-1 and TRBJ2-3, with TRBD2 identical over 7 bases. The CDR3 totals 17 residues. Per the germline V gene, CDR1 is SGHRS and CDR2 is YFSETQ. V lost 0 bases to trimming and J lost 4 bases; unmatched junction nucleotides: 11. The CDR3 region is CASSLAVASGNADTQYF. The CDR3 DNA reads as TGCGCCAGCAGCTTGGCCGTCGCTAGCGGCAATGCAGATACGCAGTATTTT. The whole variable domain, filled in from reference TRBV5-1 and TRBJ2-3, reads KAGVTQTPRYLIKTRGQQVTLSCSPISGHRSVSWYQQTPGQGLQFLFEYFSETQRNKGNFPGRFSGRQFSNSRSEMNVSTLELGDSALYLCASSLAVASGNADTQYFGPGTRLTVL.

The CDR3 region is CASSLEGVYNSPLHF. For the CDR3, the DNA is TGTGCCAGCAGCTTGGAGGGGGTGTATAATTCACCCCTCCACTTT. The chain has TRBV5-4 and TRBJ1-6, with D possibly TRBD1 on 6 matching bases. The V and J ends lost 0 bases and 4 bases respectively, with 8 bases between them. CDR1 SGHNT and CDR2 YYREEE come from the germline V gene (reference sequence). CDR3 length: 15 amino acids. The full variable domain, completed using reference TRBV5-4 and TRBJ1-6, is ETGVTQSPTHLIKTRGQQVTLRCSSQSGHNTVSWYQQALGQGPQFIFQYYREEENGRGNFPPRFSGLQFPNYSSELNVNALELDDSALYLCASSLEGVYNSPLHFGNGTRLTVT.

The chain employs TRBV7-9 and TRBJ2-3; 11 nucleotides match TRBD2. The V gene's germline CDR1 is SEHNR and CDR2 FQNEAQ (reference sequence). The CDR3 sequence is 18 residues long. V lost 5 bases to trimming and J lost 1 base; unmatched junction nucleotides: 11. This chain's CDR3 is CASSQETSGMSGTDTQYF. CDR3 nucleotides: TGTGCCAGCAGCCAGGAGACTAGCGGGATGAGTGGCACAGATACGCAGTATTTT.

This chain connects TRBV6-4 to TRBJ1-1; 7 bases are shared with TRBD1. Per germline, CDR1 MRHNA and CDR2 SNTAGT. V gave up 4 bases and J gave up 1 base; unmatched junction bases: 6. The CDR3 is 15 amino acids. CDR3 DNA: TGTGCCAGCAGTGTCGACAGGGTGGCGAACACTGAAGCTTTCTTT. Its protein is CASSVDRVANTEAFF.

The rearrangement links TRBV5-1 to TRBJ2-7, with 11 positions matching TRBD1. The CDR3 covers 15 residues. V shed 4 bases and J 3 bases; nucleotides not matched to a gene: 6. CDR1 is SGHRS, CDR2 YFSETQ, per germline. The CDR3 nucleotides read TGCGCCAGCAGCAGGGGGACAGGGGGTAACTACGAGCAGTACTTC. Encoded protein: CASSRGTGGNYEQYF. Together with reference TRBV5-1 and TRBJ2-7, the CDR3 gives the full variable domain: KAGVTQTPRYLIKTRGQQVTLSCSPISGHRSVSWYQQTPGQGLQFLFEYFSETQRNKGNFPGRFSGRQFSNSRSEMNVSTLELGDSALYLCASSRGTGGNYEQYFGPGTRLTVT.